This T cell receptor beta chain was identified in a study of shared clonotypes between healthy human individuals. Notes on the study in general: Estimated clonotype richness was generally higher in naive than memory subsets. Despite large depth, rarefaction showed incomplete sorted-subset sequencing.

Naive CD8 isolation took CD45RO-negative cells positively selected for CCR7 and excluded terminally differentiated effector memory CD45RA+ cells. As concerns this clone: Its specificity is not known. The same CDR3 arises from other DNA sequences in this sample as well.

Deep was the level at which the assay was run. Each replicate PCR on the sorted subsets used 200 ng DNA (about 30,000 T cell genomes). TCRdb's table, derived via immunoSEQ multiplex PCR, lists solely in-frame clones and lacks some. The table shows roughly 1,800,000 clones, with approximately 94% occurring only once. This receptor was identified in a young man in good health. The sequencing input was naive CD8+ T cells sorted from blood.

CDR3 DNA sequence: TGTGCCAGCAGCTTAGCGCCCACCGGGGAGCTGTTTTTT. Its protein product is CASSLAPTGELFF. The chain carries TRBV7-2 and TRBJ2-2; D unclear. This CDR3 region has 13 residues. CDR1 is SGHTA, CDR2 FQGNSA, per germline. Trimming left V 0 bases short and J 4 bases short, with 3 bases between.